The next 8 T cell receptor beta chains were all read from a single sample in a study of Graves' ophthalmopathy and Graves' hyperthyroidism. Amplified TCR beta CDR3 regions were obtained using RNA transcripts as template. RT-PCR was first run with HTBI primers, then multiplex PCR in a second round. TCRdb reanalysed the multiplex PCR reads using MiXCR and keeps one entry per CDR3 protein. The sample has 450,000 to 600,000 distinct CDR3 sequences, about two fifths seen once. The specimen was peripheral blood or thyroid tissue (not recorded which). The receptor set was obtained from an adult man with Graves' hyperthyroidism.

This clonotype came up a few times. The chain links TRBV15 to TRBJ2-7; 7 nucleotides agree with TRBD1. V lost 5 bases, J lost 0 bases, and 10 bases stayed unmatched. The CDR3 has 16 amino acids. Germline CDR1 and CDR2: LNHNV and YYDKDF (reference sequence). The CDR3 here is CATSFHGTVDSYEQYF. The CDR3 nucleotides are TGTGCCACCAGCTTCCACGGGACAGTTGACTCCTACGAGCAGTACTTC.

In its sample, this clonotype was seen a few times. The chain uses TRBV2 and TRBJ2-3, with no clear D. Germline lookup yields CDR1 SNHLY and CDR2 FYNNEI. CDR3 length equals 13 residues. V was cut by 3 bases and J by 4 bases, with 8 bases left in between. This CDR3 is CASSEDVADTQYF. The CDR3 DNA reads TGTGCCAGCAGTGAGGACGTGGCAGATACGCAGTATTTT.

J is TRBJ1-6 and V is TRBV7-6, with D unresolved. CDR3 length equals 13 residues. CDR1 and CDR2 (germline): SGHVS, FNYEAQ. Between the trimmed V and J ends, which lost 0 bases and 10 bases, there was a span of 7 bases. In DNA form, the CDR3 reads TGTGCCAGCAGCTTAGCCTCCGGGTCACCCCTCCACTTT. Encoded protein: CASSLASGSPLHF.

The rearrangement links TRBV10-3 to TRBJ1-1; the match to TRBD1 covers 9 bases. CDR1 is ENHRY, CDR2 SYGVKD, per germline. This CDR3 is built from 16 residues. The trim removed 2 bases at V and 0 bases at J, leaving 4 bases unmatched. The DNA for the CDR3 is TGTGCCATCAGTGAGCGGGGACAGGGCTTGAACACTGAAGCTTTCTTT. Protein sequence: CAISERGQGLNTEAFF.

This clonotype was counted many times. This rearrangement joins TRBV7-9 to TRBJ2-2, with no clear D. The CDR3 covers 16 residues. Deletions cut 3 bases from V and 0 bases from J, with 11 bases between. The germline V gene encodes CDR1 SEHNR and CDR2 FQNEAQ (reference sequence). The CDR3 region has the DNA TGTGCCAGCAGCTTTGGCGGACCAGCGAACACCGGGGAGCTGTTTTTT. Residues: CASSFGGPANTGELFF.

The V gene is TRBV6-6, the J gene TRBJ1-5; D is possibly TRBD1 (6 bases). V dropped 6 bases and J dropped 3 bases, with 18 bases sitting between them. This CDR3 comprises 16 residues. Germline values: CDR1 MNHNY, CDR2 SVGAGI (reference sequence). In DNA form, the CDR3 reads TGTGCCAGCAGGGAATCGGGACAAGGCCACAATCAGCCCCAGCATTTT. This encodes CASRESGQGHNQPQHF.

This clonotype was found many times. This rearrangement joins TRBV12-3 or TRBV12-4 to TRBJ1-2, with D perhaps matching TRBD1 (5 bases). V was pared by 5 bases and J by 8 bases, with 15 bases between. The CDR3 spans 13 residues. The CDR3, as DNA: TGTGCCAGCAGTCCCGGGACTCTCCAAGGCTACACCTTC. This translates into CASSPGTLQGYTF.

This clonotype was counted a few times. The J gene is TRBJ2-3, the V gene TRBV5-5, with TRBD1 matching over 8 bases. Unmatched junction bases numbered 7, after V lost 5 bases and J lost 2 bases. This CDR3 comprises 15 residues. Germline V gene sequence: CDR1 SGHKS, CDR2 YYEKEE (reference sequence). The CDR3 sequence is CASSVDRGPTDTQYF. The CDR3, as DNA: TGTGCCAGCAGTGTCGACAGGGGCCCCACAGATACGCAGTATTTT.